In its sample, the clone carrying this T cell receptor (beta chain) was seen a few times. The antigen is not known. The source of the sample is a study of T-cell reconstitution after alpha-beta-depleted transplantation in children. Unique molecular identifiers were incorporated into the prepared TCRbeta library. One entry per CDR3 protein, called by TCRdb with MiXCR from the PCR reads. The sample holds hundreds of thousands of distinct CDR3 sequences, roughly a quarter seen once. Study-wide findings and caveats: In patients about two months after transplant, alpha-beta T cells reportedly arose from several hundred expanded graft clones.

CDR3 length: 16 amino acids. Germline V gene data show CDR1 as LGHNA and CDR2 as YNFKEQ. Trimming took 1 base from V and 5 from J, leaving 15 bases between them. The receptor's source is a female patient aged 2-10 years who had a stem cell transplant for congenital amegakaryocytic thrombocytopenia, so the T cells may come from the graft donor. Sequencing used PBMCs, mostly from graft donor cells, obtained 360 days after TCRalphabeta/CD19-depleted stem cell transplant. This chain links TRBV4-2 with TRBJ1-5; tentatively, D is TRBD1 (5 bases). The CDR3 coding sequence is TGTGCCAGCAGCCAAGGTCAGGTGGGGGGACATCAGCCCCAGCATTTT. Protein product: CASSQGQVGGHQPQHF.